Following are 32 T cell receptor beta chains from one sample sequenced in a study of T cell repertoires in cytomegalovirus infection. TCRdb re-called the reads with MiXCR, one entry per CDR3 protein. The sample has about 150,000 distinct CDR3 sequences, around 32% seen once. For these receptors, no antigen is known. This material consisted of CD8+ T cells from cultured PBMCs, taken from culture after CMV antigen stimulation. The receptors originated from a human donor in good health (CMV status not recorded). Some clones in this sample may be carry-over from other donors' samples.

In its sample, this clonotype was seen a few times. This chain connects TRBV6-1 to TRBJ2-7; TRBD1 agrees at 8 bases. The CDR3 sequence is 14 residues long. Per the germline V gene, CDR1 is MNHNS and CDR2 is SASEGT. With 4 bases clipped from V and 2 bases from J, the junction kept 4 bases outside the gene matches. CDR3 region: CASSGRQGTYEQYF. DNA for the CDR3: TGTGCCAGCAGTGGACGACAGGGGACCTACGAGCAGTACTTC.

This chain connects TRBV19 to TRBJ2-2, with 7 bases matching TRBD2. CDR1 and CDR2 from the germline V gene are LNHDA and SQIVND (reference sequence). Trimming took 3 bases from V and 5 from J; bases not matched to a gene: 6. The CDR3 loop spans 15 amino acids. DNA of the CDR3: TGTGCCAGTAGTATTGGTTCGGGGGGTACCGGGGAGCTGTTTTTT. Amino acid sequence: CASSIGSGGTGELFF.

The chain recombines TRBV11-2 with TRBJ2-5; no clear D. Per germline, CDR1 SGHAT and CDR2 FQNNGV. This CDR3 has 13 residues. V lost 0 bases and J lost 4, with 6 bases in between. The CDR3 spells CASSLEALETQYF. In nucleotides, the CDR3 is TGTGCCAGCAGCTTAGAGGCGTTAGAGACCCAGTACTTC. Variable domain in full (rest from reference TRBV11-2 and TRBJ2-5): EAGVAQSPRYKIIEKRQSVAFWCNPISGHATLYWYQQILGQGPKLLIQFQNNGVVDDSQLPKDRFSAERLKGVDSTLKIQPAKLEDSAVYLCASSLEALETQYFGPGTRLLVL.

The rearrangement links TRBV9 to TRBJ1-1; no definite D call. V was clipped by 3 bases and J by 1 base, with 7 bases between them. This CDR3 contains 13 residues. CDR1 and CDR2 (germline): SGDLS, YYNGEE. CDR3 protein: CASSASPNTEAFF. The CDR3 coding sequence is TGTGCCAGCAGCGCCAGCCCGAACACTGAAGCTTTCTTT.

V gene TRBV7-9 combines with J gene TRBJ2-7, with 8 bases lining up with TRBD1. The CDR3 sequence is 15 residues long. V lost 2 bases to trimming and J lost 4 bases; unmatched junction nucleotides: 7. Germline-derived CDR1 and CDR2 are SEHNR and FQNEAQ (reference sequence). The CDR3, as DNA: TGTGCCAGCAGCTTAAGGACAGGGCAAGGATACGAGCAGTACTTC. Its protein is CASSLRTGQGYEQYF.

The chain links TRBV6-1 to TRBJ2-3; TRBD2 aligns across 9 bases. The ends lost 10 bases at V and 3 bases at J; junction bases unmatched: 8. CDR1 and CDR2 (germline): MNHNS, SASEGT. The CDR3 loop spans 14 amino acids. The CDR3 region is CANKRGAATDTQYF. CDR3 coding DNA: TGTGCCAACAAGCGGGGGGCCGCGACAGATACGCAGTATTTT.

This clonotype was detected only a few times. The chain recombines TRBV7-6 with TRBJ1-1; TRBD1 is a possible D gene (6 bases). CDR1 and CDR2 (germline): SGHVS, FNYEAQ. V lost 3 bases, J lost 4 bases, and 15 bases lay in between. The CDR3 contains 15 residues. Written as DNA, the CDR3 is TGTGCCAGCAGCTTCCAGGGGCTTCAGGGCACTGAAGCTTTCTTT. Translating gives CASSFQGLQGTEAFF.

The V and J genes are TRBV12-3 or TRBV12-4 and TRBJ2-3; TRBD2 is a possible D gene (6 bases). The CDR3 sequence is 15 residues long. Trimming shortened V by 6 bases and J by 5 bases, and 18 bases separated the two germline ends. The DNA for the CDR3 is TGTGCCAGCAGCCCCTCCGGCGGGGCGGTAGATACGCAGTATTTT. Translated: CASSPSGGAVDTQYF.

This clonotype appeared a few times. The chain couples TRBV5-4 to TRBJ2-1; a weak D match, TRBD2 (5 bases). The CDR3 is made up of 16 amino acids. Germline V CDR1 and CDR2: SGHNT, YYREEE (reference sequence). Trimming shortened V by 4 bases and J by 7 bases, and 21 bases separated the two germline ends. The CDR3 region is CASSLYGNLLGNEQFF. CDR3 nucleotides: TGTGCCAGCAGCCTCTACGGGAACCTCCTAGGGAATGAGCAGTTCTTC.

This clonotype appeared a single time. The chain employs TRBV7-9 and TRBJ1-1; 9 nucleotides align to TRBD1. The CDR3 runs 14 residues. Trimming at V came to 7 bases and at J to 5 bases, leaving 8 bases not matched to a gene. The V gene's germline CDR1 is SEHNR and CDR2 FQNEAQ (reference sequence). DNA for the CDR3: TGTGCCAGCACCCTGGGACAGGGAACGACTGAAGCTTTCTTT. Amino acids: CASTLGQGTTEAFF.

The chain uses TRBV6-5 and TRBJ2-3; 7 positions agree with TRBD1. Germline CDR1 and CDR2: MNHEY and SVGAGI. Germline trimming cut 2 bases from V and 1 base from J; bases unmatched to any gene: 3. CDR3 length equals 15 residues. The CDR3 loop reads CASSYQGERTDTQYF. The CDR3 region has the DNA TGTGCCAGCAGTTACCAGGGGGAGCGCACAGATACGCAGTATTTT.

The V and J genes are TRBV27 and TRBJ2-1; 8 nucleotides match TRBD2. J was trimmed by 2 bases and V by 5 bases; bases with no gene match: 5. In germline, CDR1 is MNHEY, CDR2 SMNVEV (reference sequence). CDR3 length: 15 amino acids. The CDR3 region has the DNA TGTGCCAGCAGTCCCGGGGGGGTTGCCTACAATGAGCAGTTCTTC. Translated, it gives CASSPGGVAYNEQFF.

This clonotype has a count of ten or more. The V and J genes are TRBV6-1 and TRBJ2-7; 7 bases agree with TRBD1. The CDR3 length is 15 residues. The germline CDR1 and CDR2 sequences are MNHNS and SASEGT. The V and J ends lost 5 bases and 1 base, in that order; junction bases with no gene match: 8. Here the CDR3 reads CASSYPLDRSYEQYF. CDR3 bases: TGTGCCAGCAGTTACCCTCTGGACAGGTCCTACGAGCAGTACTTC.

The sample holds many counts of this clonotype. V gene TRBV7-8 combines with J gene TRBJ1-1; D gene unclear. Trimming stripped 0 bases from V and 3 bases from J, with 8 bases between. CDR1 and CDR2 (germline): SGHVS, FQNEAQ. The CDR3 contains 14 residues. The CDR3 loop reads CASSLAPQDTEAFF. CDR3 bases: TGTGCCAGCAGCTTAGCGCCCCAGGACACTGAAGCTTTCTTT.

This clonotype was observed a single time. Here the CDR3 reads CASSDLTDSYNSPLHF. The CDR3 nucleotides read TGTGCCAGCAGTGATTTGACAGACTCCTATAATTCACCCCTCCACTTT. The rearrangement joins TRBV12-3 or TRBV12-4 to TRBJ1-6; a possible D gene is TRBD1 (5 bases). With 5 bases removed from V and 0 bases from J, the gap between germline ends came to 11 bases. This CDR3 has 16 residues.

This clonotype has ten or more counts. The chain is built from TRBV7-2 and TRBJ2-7; the D is unclear. The CDR3 runs to 14 residues. Germline V gives CDR1 SGHTA, CDR2 FQGNSA. The V end was cut by 1 base, the J end by 2 bases, with 9 bases between. The CDR3 region is CASSLDGGTYEQYF. CDR3 nucleotides: TGTGCCAGCAGCTTAGACGGCGGCACCTACGAGCAGTACTTC.

This clonotype was counted many times. This chain joins TRBV7-2 and TRBJ2-4; 7 nucleotides align to TRBD1. The CDR3 loop spans 17 amino acids. The germline V gene has CDR1 SGHTA and CDR2 FQGNSA. The junction had 10 bases not matched to a gene; V was cut back by 5 bases and J by 0 bases. The CDR3 DNA reads as TGTGCCAGCAGCCGCAAGGGGACAGATTTAGCCAAAAACATTCAGTACTTC. Its protein product is CASSRKGTDLAKNIQYF.

V and J are TRBV25-1 and TRBJ2-1, with 7 nucleotides matching TRBD2. Germline CDR1 is MGHDK and CDR2 is SYGVNS. This CDR3 has 15 amino acids. V gave up 4 bases and J gave up 2 bases; unmatched junction bases: 5. The CDR3 region is CASSGLGGPYNEQFF. CDR3 coding DNA: TGTGCCAGCAGTGGTCTGGGAGGGCCCTACAATGAGCAGTTCTTC.

This clonotype was found a few times. The V call is TRBV7-8, the J call TRBJ2-5, with TRBD2 identical over 7 bases. Germline CDR1 SGHVS, CDR2 FQNEAQ. V was pared by 2 bases and J by 5 bases, with 17 bases of the junction left unmatched. CDR3 length: 18 residues. This CDR3 reads CASSLFQAGTELGETQYF. CDR3 nucleotides: TGTGCCAGCAGCTTATTTCAAGCGGGAACCGAACTGGGGGAGACCCAGTACTTC. The variable domain in full, with the rest retrieved from reference TRBV7-8 and TRBJ2-5, is GAGVSQSPRYKVAKRGQDVALRCDPISGHVSLFWYQQALGQGPEFLTYFQNEAQLDKSGLPSDRFFAERPEGSVSTLKIQRTQQEDSAVYLCASSLFQAGTELGETQYFGPGTRLLVL.

This clonotype was seen repeatedly, ten times or more. The rearrangement links TRBV19 to TRBJ2-3, with unresolved D. Trimming took 5 bases from V and 1 from J, leaving 16 bases between them. The CDR3 contains 16 residues. Germline CDR1 LNHDA, CDR2 SQIVND (reference sequence). CDR3 protein: CASSSLRTTRTDTQYF. CDR3 bases: TGTGCCAGTAGTTCCCTCCGGACGACTCGCACAGATACGCAGTATTTT. Supplemented by reference TRBV19 and TRBJ2-3, the full variable domain reads DGGITQSPKYLFRKEGQNVTLSCEQNLNHDAMYWYRQDPGQGLRLIYYSQIVNDFQKGDIAEGYSVSREKKESFPLTVTSAQKNPTAFYLCASSSLRTTRTDTQYFGPGTRLTVL.

This chain connects TRBV29-1 to TRBJ2-7; D is perhaps TRBD1 (5 bases). This CDR3 is 15 amino acids long. The germline gives CDR1 SQVTM, CDR2 ANQGSEA. Deletions cut 4 bases from V and 3 bases from J, with 19 bases between. The CDR3 spells CSVAIPATQDYEQYF. CDR3 coding DNA: TGCAGCGTTGCCATCCCGGCCACACAGGACTACGAGCAGTACTTC.

This clonotype was picked up many times. V and J are TRBV7-9 and TRBJ1-1, with TRBD1 identical over 8 bases. Per the germline V gene, CDR1 is SEHNR and CDR2 is FQNEAQ (reference sequence). Trimming cost V 6 bases and J 0 bases; bases outside gene matches: 6. The length of the CDR3 is 15 residues. The CDR3 loop reads CASRSGGGMNTEAFF. Here the CDR3 DNA reads TGTGCCAGCAGATCAGGGGGCGGAATGAACACTGAAGCTTTCTTT.

Only a few counts were recorded for this clonotype. At one end, the junction sequence differs from germline, possibly due to a read error. The V gene is TRBV6-1, the J gene TRBJ2-1; D uncertain. CDR3 length: 11 amino acids. Germline V gene lookup returns CDR1 MNHNS and CDR2 SASEGT. For the CDR3, the DNA is TGTGCCAGCAGTAAACACAATGAGCGGTTCTTC. This gives the protein CASSKHNERFF.

This clonotype came up a few times. The rearrangement links TRBV7-3 to TRBJ2-2; 7 nucleotides agree with TRBD1. Trimming cost V 3 bases and J 7 bases; bases outside gene matches: 11. CDR3 length: 16 residues. Germline values: CDR1 SGHTA, CDR2 FQGTGA. The CDR3, as DNA: TGTGCCAGCAGCTTCATAACAGGGGTCGCTGGCGGGGAGCTGTTTTTT. It codes for CASSFITGVAGGELFF.

This clonotype came up many times. CDR3 DNA sequence: TGTGCCAGCAGCCATGGAATGTTGGGCGAGCAGTACTTC. Translating it yields CASSHGMLGEQYF. V and J are TRBV7-9 and TRBJ2-7; D remains ambiguous. Trimming took 5 bases from V and 6 from J, leaving 14 bases between them. Germline-derived CDR1 and CDR2 are SEHNR and FQNEAQ (reference sequence). The CDR3 length is 13 residues.

For the CDR3, the DNA is TGTGCCAGCAGTTTAGCGGCGGGACCTGGAAACACCATATATTTT. Encoded protein: CASSLAAGPGNTIYF. This chain joins TRBV12-3 or TRBV12-4 and TRBJ1-3, with D possibly being TRBD1 (5 bases). V lost 0 bases to trimming and J lost 2 bases, with 8 bases between them. The CDR3 sequence is 15 residues long.

This clonotype was counted between two and nine times. This chain links TRBV6-1 with TRBJ2-7; D uncertain. This CDR3 is built from 13 residues. V lost 3 bases, J lost 3 bases, and 9 bases lay in between. Germline V gene data show CDR1 as MNHNS and CDR2 as SASEGT. In nucleotides, the CDR3 is TGTGCCAGCAGTGAGACTTTCGGCTACGAGCAGTACTTC. Protein: CASSETFGYEQYF.

In this sample, this clonotype turned up a few times. The chain joins TRBV6-5 to TRBJ2-3; D gene unclear. CDR1 is MNHEY and CDR2 is SVGAGI in the germline V gene. The CDR3 has 14 residues. The germline V and J ends were trimmed by 2 bases and 5 bases, with 11 bases remaining between them. In nucleotides, the CDR3 is TGTGCCAGCAGTTACAACTCGGAGCAAGATACGCAGTATTTT. It specifies CASSYNSEQDTQYF.

This clonotype was seen ten or more times. V and J are TRBV7-2 and TRBJ2-7; either TRBD1 or TRBD2 may fit D (5 bases each). This CDR3 is 15 amino acids long. From germline, CDR1 is SGHTA and CDR2 FQGNSA. V gave up 2 bases and J gave up 6 bases, with 17 bases separating them. The CDR3 DNA follows: TGTGCCAGCAGCTTAACGTCGGGGCATGGCTCCGAGCAGTACTTC. This codes for CASSLTSGHGSEQYF.

This sequence joins TRBV27 and TRBJ1-4, with 10 bases that match TRBD1. Germline-derived CDR1 and CDR2 are MNHEY and SMNVEV (reference sequence). V was clipped by 8 bases and J by 7 bases; unmatched bases: 7. The CDR3 runs 14 residues. The CDR3 DNA sequence: TGTGCCAGCCGTCAGGGACAGGGGAGTGAAAAACTGTTTTTT. Amino acids: CASRQGQGSEKLFF.

The chain uses TRBV13 and TRBJ2-5, with 11 bases identical to TRBD1. The CDR3 spans 15 residues. The germline V gene has CDR1 PRHDT and CDR2 FYEKMQ (reference sequence). With V trimmed by 11 bases and J by 2 bases, 10 bases remained unmatched. The CDR3 DNA is TGTGCCTCCAGTGGGACAGGGGGTAGTCAAGAGACCCAGTACTTC. Residues: CASSGTGGSQETQYF. Variable domain in full (rest from reference TRBV13 and TRBJ2-5): AAGVIQSPRHLIKEKRETATLKCYPIPRHDTVYWYQQGPGQDPQFLISFYEKMQSDKGSIPDRFSAQQFSDYHSELNMSSLELGDSALYFCASSGTGGSQETQYFGPGTRLLVL.

This clonotype was detected a few times. V is TRBV12-3 or TRBV12-4 and J is TRBJ2-1; 9 nucleotides agree with TRBD2. V trimming: 3 bases; J trimming: 9 bases; junction bases outside the gene matches: 3. CDR3 length: 13 amino acids. The CDR3 loop is CASSLGGGVEQFF. CDR3 DNA sequence: TGTGCCAGCAGTTTGGGCGGGGGGGTTGAGCAGTTCTTC.